A single sample gave rise to the 19 T cell receptor beta chains below, sequenced in a study of early T cells in non-severe SARS-CoV-2 infection. TCRdb independently ran MiXCR on the 5' RACE reads; one entry per CDR3 protein. The sample yields some 80,000 distinct CDR3 sequences, over 9% seen once. Sequencing was carried out using whole blood. The receptors were gathered from an adult who was a healthcare worker with PCR-confirmed SARS-CoV-2 infection or an uninfected control (not recorded which).

The rearrangement joins TRBV29-1 to TRBJ1-2, with D uncertain. V was pared by 3 bases and J by 8 bases, with 10 bases between. The CDR3 totals 11 residues. From germline, CDR1 is SQVTM and CDR2 ANQGSEA. The CDR3 DNA reads TGCAGCGTTGAGAGTCCTTGGGGCTACACCTTC. Protein product: CSVESPWGYTF.

This clonotype was recorded a few times. The rearrangement links TRBV6-5 to TRBJ2-6, with D maybe TRBD2 (5 bases). The CDR3 has 15 amino acids. Germline V gives CDR1 MNHEY, CDR2 SVGAGI. Trimming removed 2 bases at V and 0 bases at J, with 5 bases between. DNA for the CDR3: TGTGCCAGCAGTTACGGGAGCTCTGGGGCCAACGTCCTGACTTTC. It specifies CASSYGSSGANVLTF.

This clonotype was detected only a few times. This rearrangement joins TRBV7-2 to TRBJ2-3; no definite D call. CDR1 and CDR2 from the germline V gene are SGHTA and FQGNSA. Trimming removed 1 base at V and 6 bases at J, with 8 bases between. The CDR3 is made up of 13 amino acids. The CDR3 DNA reads as TGTGCCAGCAGCTTAGGCCCCCTCGATACGCAGTATTTT. Translated: CASSLGPLDTQYF.

The table lists this clonotype with a few counts. The rearrangement links TRBV7-2 to TRBJ2-4; weak D call: TRBD2 (6 bases). V was cut by 1 base and J by 0 bases, with 16 bases left in between. This CDR3 is built from 18 residues. CDR1 is SGHTA, CDR2 FQGNSA, per germline. CDR3 bases: TGTGCCAGCAGCTTAGGTGGGGGAGGAAGTCTAGCCAAAAACATTCAGTACTTC. Translated: CASSLGGGGSLAKNIQYF.

This clonotype was detected only a few times. The chain couples TRBV9 to TRBJ2-4, with 7 bases lining up with TRBD2. After removal of 2 bases from V and 3 bases from J, the junction contained 5 bases not matched to a gene. Looked up from germline, CDR1 is SGDLS and CDR2 is YYNGEE. The CDR3 totals 15 residues. The CDR3: CASSVGSSGKNIQYF. For the CDR3, the DNA is TGTGCCAGCAGCGTTGGTTCTAGCGGCAAAAACATTCAGTACTTC. Supplemented by reference TRBV9 and TRBJ2-4, the full variable domain reads DSGVTQTPKHLITATGQRVTLRCSPRSGDLSVYWYQQSLDQGLQFLIQYYNGEERAKGNILERFSAQQFPDLHSELNLSSLELGDSALYFCASSVGSSGKNIQYFGAGTRLSVL.

This clonotype was seen ten or more times. The rearrangement uses TRBV5-1 and TRBJ2-1; maybe TRBD1 (7 bases). This CDR3 spans 14 amino acids. V lost 3 bases and J lost 9, with 16 bases in between. Germline-derived CDR1 and CDR2 are SGHRS and YFSETQ. In DNA, the CDR3 is TGCGCCAGCAGCTCAGGGGGGCCTGCGGTTGAGCAGTTCTTC. Translation gives CASSSGGPAVEQFF.

V and J are TRBV7-2 and TRBJ2-2, with 7 bases identical to TRBD1. The germline V gene has CDR1 SGHTA and CDR2 FQGNSA. J was trimmed by 6 bases and V by 5 bases; bases with no gene match: 6. This CDR3 is built from 14 residues. The CDR3 reads CASSPTGAAGELFF. The CDR3 DNA follows: TGTGCCAGCAGCCCTACAGGGGCGGCCGGGGAGCTGTTTTTT.

The table lists this clonotype with a few counts. The rearrangement joins TRBV12-5 to TRBJ2-1; D is perhaps TRBD1 (6 bases). V lost 1 base to trimming and J lost 3 bases, with 10 bases between them. The CDR3 has 15 residues. From germline, CDR1 is LGHNT and CDR2 FRNRAP. The CDR3 DNA sequence: TGTGCTAGTGGTTTGGACAGGGTCAACTACAATGAGCAGTTCTTC. Protein product: CASGLDRVNYNEQFF.

A remark on this clonotype: The junction departs from the called germline gene at one end, perhaps through a read error. This chain connects TRBV7-9 to TRBJ2-1, with 8 bases matching TRBD1. The CDR3 spans 12 residues. Germline loops: CDR1 SEHNR, CDR2 FQNEAQ (reference sequence). The CDR3 nucleotides are TGTGCCAGCAGCTTAGCGCCGGGACAGGAAATCTTC. It encodes CASSLAPGQEIF.

This clonotype was counted only a few times. The rearrangement links TRBV19 to TRBJ2-1, with 10 bases that match TRBD1. V was clipped by 3 bases and J by 9 bases; unmatched bases: 8. The V gene's germline CDR1 is LNHDA and CDR2 SQIVND (reference sequence). CDR3 length: 15 amino acids. The CDR3 loop reads CASSISRQGAGEQFF. DNA for the CDR3: TGTGCCAGTAGTATTTCGAGACAGGGGGCTGGTGAGCAGTTCTTC.

This chain connects TRBV25-1 to TRBJ2-2; 7 bases fit TRBD2. J was trimmed by 4 bases and V by 0 bases; bases with no gene match: 2. This CDR3 has 15 residues. Germline CDR1 is MGHDK and CDR2 is SYGVNS. CDR3 sequence: CASSEYGGSTGELFF. Here the CDR3 DNA reads TGTGCCAGCAGTGAATACGGCGGGAGCACCGGGGAGCTGTTTTTT.

Turning to this clonotype: Germline and junction disagree at one end, which may indicate a read error. This sequence joins TRBV7-7 and TRBJ2-5, with D possibly TRBD2 on 7 matching bases. The CDR3 covers 17 residues. Germline values: CDR1 SSHAT, CDR2 FNYEAQ (reference sequence). CDR3 protein: CASSLNWGGSGQETQYF. Here the CDR3 DNA reads TGTGCTAGCAGCCTAAATTGGGGGGGCTCAGGACAAGAGACCCAGTACTTC.

On this clonotype itself: A much larger clone is a single base away; this may be a read error. This chain uses TRBV7-3 with TRBJ2-1, with D perhaps TRBD2 (6 bases). CDR1 SGHTA and CDR2 FQGTGA come from the germline V gene. The length of the CDR3 is 15 residues. The V gene lost 5 bases and the J gene lost 7 bases, with 18 bases spanning the gap. CDR3 residues: CASSQAGCKGNEQFF. The CDR3 region has the DNA TGTGCCAGCAGCCAGGCGGGGTGTAAGGGTAATGAGCAGTTCTTC. The entire variable domain, with the rest obtained from reference TRBV7-3 and TRBJ2-1, is as follows: GAGVSQTPSNKVTEKGKYVELRCDPISGHTALYWYRQSLGQGPEFLIYFQGTGAADDSGLPNDRFFAVRPEGSVSTLKIQRTERGDSAVYLCASSQAGCKGNEQFFGPGTRLTVL.

This clonotype was picked up a small number of times. The chain is built from TRBV7-3 and TRBJ2-7, with D perhaps matching TRBD2 (6 bases). With 2 bases removed from V and 6 bases from J, the gap between germline ends came to 14 bases. In germline, CDR1 is SGHTA, CDR2 FQGTGA. This CDR3 spans 14 amino acids. The chain's CDR3 is CASSLGREVAEQYF. CDR3 sequence (DNA): TGTGCCAGCAGCTTAGGCAGGGAGGTCGCCGAGCAGTACTTC. The full variable domain, rest sourced from reference TRBV7-3 and TRBJ2-7, is GAGVSQTPSNKVTEKGKYVELRCDPISGHTALYWYRQSLGQGPEFLIYFQGTGAADDSGLPNDRFFAVRPEGSVSTLKIQRTERGDSAVYLCASSLGREVAEQYFGPGTRLTVT.

This clonotype was picked up a small number of times. The chain uses TRBV2 and TRBJ1-6, with D perhaps matching TRBD1 (5 bases). Per germline, CDR1 SNHLY and CDR2 FYNNEI. Trimming removed 3 bases at V and 10 bases at J, with 13 bases between. This CDR3 has 14 amino acids. The CDR3 DNA follows: TGTGCCAGCAGTGAGGGACGGATAGTCTCACCCCTCCACTTT. Residues: CASSEGRIVSPLHF.

The chain carries TRBV28 and TRBJ1-2; tentatively, D is TRBD1 (6 bases). This CDR3 spans 14 amino acids. CDR1 is MDHEN and CDR2 is SYDVKM in the germline V gene. Trimming took off 9 bases at V and 5 bases at J, with 19 bases between the two ends. CDR3 amino acids: CASIWAGEEYGYTF. CDR3 nucleotide sequence: TGTGCCAGTATTTGGGCAGGGGAGGAATATGGCTACACCTTC.

In this sample, this clonotype turned up many times. This rearrangement joins TRBV7-2 to TRBJ2-1; D is unresolved. The germline V gene encodes CDR1 SGHTA and CDR2 FQGNSA. V was pared by 5 bases and J by 0 bases, with 23 bases between. The CDR3 extends over 19 amino acids. The CDR3 DNA reads as TGTGCCAGCAGCCTTTTTACTTCATTATATTCGAGCTCCTACAATGAGCAGTTCTTC. It translates to CASSLFTSLYSSSYNEQFF.

The V call is TRBV6-5, the J call TRBJ2-3; 7 bases are shared with TRBD1. The V segment lost 2 bases and the J segment 1 base; nucleotides outside the gene matches: 6. CDR1 and CDR2 from the germline V gene are MNHEY and SVGAGI. The CDR3 extends over 16 amino acids. The DNA of the CDR3 is TGTGCCAGCAGTTACAGGCAGGGGGTTCGCACAGATACGCAGTATTTT. Protein sequence: CASSYRQGVRTDTQYF.

The V gene is TRBV11-2, the J gene TRBJ2-3, with TRBD1 matching over 7 bases. The V segment lost 5 bases and the J segment 5 bases; nucleotides outside the gene matches: 4. This CDR3 region has 13 residues. Germline values: CDR1 SGHAT, CDR2 FQNNGV. The CDR3 loop reads CASSGNRGDTQYF. Written as DNA, the CDR3 is TGTGCCAGCAGCGGTAACAGGGGAGATACGCAGTATTTT.